This T cell receptor (beta chain) was sequenced for a study of neoadjuvant anti-PD-1 for oral cavity cancer. About the study: Nivolumab at 3 mg/kg was mostly given biweekly, three to four doses, pre-surgery.

Method: immunoSEQ multiplex PCR; TCRdb's copy keeps in-frame clones and lacks some. This table has 60,000 to 75,000 clones, 65% to 80% appearing once. Cohort: HPV-negative, locally advanced oral cavity squamous cell carcinoma patients. No culture or expansion preceded analysis of these blood cells. The CDR3 has 15 residues. With 2 bases clipped from V and 7 bases from J, the junction kept 6 bases outside the gene matches. Per germline, CDR1 LNHDA and CDR2 SQIVND (reference sequence). The gene calls are TRBV19 and TRBJ2-1, with 9 bases identical to TRBD2. Sequenced here: PBMCs, sampled before nivolumab (anti-PD-1) treatment. The TCR sequence derives from a person aged 40 to 85 with oral cavity squamous cell carcinoma. The CDR3 region has the DNA TGTGCCAGTAGTATACGGCTAGCGGGGATAAATGAGCAGTTCTTC. Translated: CASSIRLAGINEQFF.